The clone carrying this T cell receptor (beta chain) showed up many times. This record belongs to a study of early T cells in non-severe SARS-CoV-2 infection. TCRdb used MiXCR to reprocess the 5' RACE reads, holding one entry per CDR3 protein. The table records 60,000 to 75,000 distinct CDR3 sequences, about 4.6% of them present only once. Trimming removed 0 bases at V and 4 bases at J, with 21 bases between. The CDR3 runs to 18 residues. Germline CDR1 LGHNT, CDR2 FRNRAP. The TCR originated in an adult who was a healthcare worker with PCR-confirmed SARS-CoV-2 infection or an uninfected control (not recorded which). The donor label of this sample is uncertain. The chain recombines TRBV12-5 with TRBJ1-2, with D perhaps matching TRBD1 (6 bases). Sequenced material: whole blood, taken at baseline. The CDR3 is CASGLVLGRQARAYGYTF. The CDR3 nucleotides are TGTGCTAGTGGTTTGGTACTGGGCAGACAGGCCCGGGCCTATGGCTACACCTTC.